This record covers a single T cell receptor beta chain. This sample was included in a study of sequential checkpoint blockade in melanoma. The method was immunoSEQ multiplex PCR; TCRdb's version includes in-frame clones alone and lacks a portion of them. The profile shows about 20,000 clones, roughly 80% of them singletons. Sample treatment: randomized to nivolumab then ipilimumab (arm A) or the reverse (arm B). With 1 base removed from V and 1 base from J, the gap between germline ends came to 10 bases. This CDR3 comprises 15 residues. Germline V gene sequence: CDR1 SGHAT, CDR2 FQNNGV. Sequencing was performed on CD8+ T cells sorted from blood (inferred from file names), taken from a patient given nivolumab and ipilimumab in sequence. The receptor was derived from a human donor with melanoma. The V call is TRBV11-2, the J call TRBJ1-1; D might be TRBD1 (6 bases). As DNA, the CDR3 is TGTGCCAGCAGCTTAGTGGGACAATGGAACACTGAAGCTTTCTTT. Its translation: CASSLVGQWNTEAFF. The complete variable domain, with remaining parts taken from reference TRBV11-2 and TRBJ1-1, reads EAGVAQSPRYKIIEKRQSVAFWCNPISGHATLYWYQQILGQGPKLLIQFQNNGVVDDSQLPKDRFSAERLKGVDSTLKIQPAKLEDSAVYLCASSLVGQWNTEAFFGQGTRLTVV.